These 12 T cell receptor beta chains share one sample of origin, sequenced in a study of blood T cell repertoires in COVID-19. Method: immunoSEQ multiplex PCR; TCRdb's copy keeps in-frame clones and lacks some. The sample lists some 250,000 clones; 80% to 90% were seen once. Specimen: peripheral blood. Receptor source: a man aged 30 to 39 with active or convalescent COVID-19.

The chain combines TRBV27 with TRBJ1-1; D remains unclear. Germline loops: CDR1 MNHEY, CDR2 SMNVEV (reference sequence). The CDR3 has 13 residues. V shed 4 bases and J shed 2 bases, with 8 bases lying between them. This chain's CDR3 is CASSSAINTEAFF. The CDR3 DNA is TGTGCCAGCAGTTCCGCGATAAACACTGAAGCTTTCTTT.

The rearrangement uses TRBV7-9 and TRBJ1-1; D is undetermined. The ends were cut back, 4 bases at V and 4 bases at J, with 13 bases in the middle. Germline-derived CDR1 and CDR2 are SEHNR and FQNEAQ (reference sequence). The CDR3 length is 14 residues. In nucleotides, the CDR3 is TGTGCCAGCAGCTCCGAGGGCGGACCCACTGAAGCTTTCTTT. It encodes CASSSEGGPTEAFF. The entire variable domain, with the rest obtained from reference TRBV7-9 and TRBJ1-1, is as follows: DTGVSQNPRHKITKRGQNVTFRCDPISEHNRLYWYRQTLGQGPEFLTYFQNEAQLEKSRLLSDRFSAERPKGSFSTLEIQRTEQGDSAMYLCASSSEGGPTEAFFGQGTRLTVV.

The genes are TRBV5-1 and TRBJ2-5; 9 nucleotides agree with TRBD2. Unmatched junction bases numbered 7, after V lost 0 bases and J lost 4 bases. The germline CDR1 and CDR2 sequences are SGHRS and YFSETQ. This CDR3 spans 16 amino acids. The CDR3 region is CASSLGPSGEVETQYF. The CDR3 nucleotides are TGCGCCAGCAGCTTGGGTCCTAGCGGGGAAGTAGAGACCCAGTACTTC.

The chain carries TRBV4-2 and TRBJ2-7; 11 bases match TRBD2. The germline V gene encodes CDR1 LGHNA and CDR2 YNFKEQ. The CDR3 is 19 residues long. With V trimmed by 0 bases and J by 0 bases, 10 bases remained unmatched. The CDR3, as DNA: TGTGCCAGCAGCCAAGATCTGCCTAGCGGGGGGTCGGGCTCCTACGAGCAGTACTTC. Residues: CASSQDLPSGGSGSYEQYF.

The V call is TRBV5-1, the J call TRBJ1-6; 8 bases are a match to TRBD1. The V gene's germline CDR1 is SGHRS and CDR2 YFSETQ. CDR3 length: 15 amino acids. With 4 bases clipped from V and 8 bases from J, the junction kept 8 bases outside the gene matches. The CDR3 loop reads CASSLETGVDSPLHF. The CDR3 DNA follows: TGCGCCAGCAGCCTCGAGACAGGGGTGGATTCACCCCTCCACTTT.

The V gene is TRBV23-1, the J gene TRBJ1-2; the match to TRBD1 covers 11 bases. TRBV23-1 is placed among ORFs of uncertain function. The CDR3 is made up of 18 amino acids. After removal of 0 bases from V and 6 bases from J, the junction contained 12 bases not matched to a gene. In DNA form, the CDR3 reads TGCGCCAGCAGTCAATCCTCAGGACAGGGGGCAGGGATACATGGCTACACCTTC. Translated: CASSQSSGQGAGIHGYTF.

The chain uses TRBV30 and TRBJ1-2; possible D gene TRBD1, 5 bases. Trimming removed 3 bases at V and 5 bases at J, with 16 bases between. The CDR3 is made up of 14 amino acids. The V gene's germline CDR1 is GTSNPN and CDR2 SVGIG (reference sequence). CDR3 protein: CAWSQTGEEYGYTF. For the CDR3, the DNA is TGTGCCTGGAGCCAAACAGGCGAAGAATATGGCTACACCTTC.

The chain uses TRBV19 and TRBJ1-2, with TRBD1 matching over 8 bases. The CDR3 runs to 14 residues. Germline V gene sequence: CDR1 LNHDA, CDR2 SQIVND (reference sequence). V trimming: 6 bases; J trimming: 0 bases; junction bases outside the gene matches: 3. CDR3 in amino acids: CASSKDRANYGYTF. The CDR3 region has the DNA TGTGCCAGTAGCAAGGACAGGGCTAACTATGGCTACACCTTC. Complete variable domain (other parts from reference TRBV19 and TRBJ1-2): DGGITQSPKYLFRKEGQNVTLSCEQNLNHDAMYWYRQDPGQGLRLIYYSQIVNDFQKGDIAEGYSVSREKKESFPLTVTSAQKNPTAFYLCASSKDRANYGYTFGSGTRLTVV.

The V gene is TRBV5-1, the J gene TRBJ2-7; 10 positions match TRBD2. The CDR3 extends over 14 amino acids. The ends lost 3 bases at V and 4 bases at J; junction bases unmatched: 4. Germline CDR1 is SGHRS and CDR2 is YFSETQ. The CDR3 DNA sequence: TGCGCCAGCAGCTACGGGACTAGCGATTACGAGCAGTACTTC. Its translation is CASSYGTSDYEQYF. The whole variable domain, remainder taken from reference TRBV5-1 and TRBJ2-7, is KAGVTQTPRYLIKTRGQQVTLSCSPISGHRSVSWYQQTPGQGLQFLFEYFSETQRNKGNFPGRFSGRQFSNSRSEMNVSTLELGDSALYLCASSYGTSDYEQYFGPGTRLTVT.

The chain links TRBV5-4 to TRBJ2-5; TRBD2 aligns across 12 bases. Unmatched junction bases numbered 3, after V lost 7 bases and J lost 2 bases. The length of the CDR3 is 14 residues. The V gene's germline CDR1 is SGHNT and CDR2 YYREEE (reference sequence). The CDR3 bases are TGTGCCAGCGGGACTAGCGGGTTACAAGAGACCCAGTACTTC. Residues: CASGTSGLQETQYF.

In its sample, this clone was seen a few times. This chain links TRBV5-5 with TRBJ2-7; 9 nucleotides agree with TRBD1. Germline loops: CDR1 SGHKS, CDR2 YYEKEE (reference sequence). The CDR3 has 14 amino acids. V shed 4 bases and J 3 bases; nucleotides not matched to a gene: 5. CDR3 coding DNA: TGTGCCAGCAGCATGGGACAGGGAGTCTACGAGCAGTACTTC. Translation: CASSMGQGVYEQYF. The full variable domain, in which reference TRBV5-5 and TRBJ2-7 provide the parts outside the CDR3, is DAGVTQSPTHLIKTRGQQVTLRCSPISGHKSVSWYQQVLGQGPQFIFQYYEKEERGRGNFPDRFSARQFPNYSSELNVNALLLGDSALYLCASSMGQGVYEQYFGPGTRLTVT.

The chain uses TRBV2 and TRBJ1-2, with 11 bases that match TRBD1. CDR1 is SNHLY and CDR2 is FYNNEI in the germline V gene. The J segment lost 3 bases and the V segment lost 3 bases, leaving 3 bases of the junction unmatched. The CDR3 covers 15 residues. As DNA, the CDR3 is TGTGCCAGCAGTGAGGGGACAGGGGGGGACTATGGCTACACCTTC. Amino acids: CASSEGTGGDYGYTF.